These 13 T cell receptor beta chains were sequenced from one sample in a study of long-term antiretroviral therapy in people with HIV. They ran version v3.0 of the immunoSEQ assay at survey level. Sequencing used immunoSEQ multiplex PCR; TCRdb keeps in-frame clones, though not all of them. Of some 40,000 clones listed, 65% to 90% are singletons. Here the sequenced sample was unsorted PBMCs, taken 1.5 years after starting antiretroviral therapy. These receptors were taken from a man aged 18 to 30 with HIV.

This clone was observed once. The CDR3 reads CASSPTGNTEAFF. In nucleotides, the CDR3 is TGTGCCAGCAGCCCCACAGGGAACACTGAAGCTTTCTTT. The rearrangement joins TRBV13 to TRBJ1-1; TRBD1 is a possible D gene (5 bases). The CDR3 covers 13 residues. V lost 5 bases to trimming and J lost 1 base, with 8 bases between them. Germline loops: CDR1 PRHDT, CDR2 FYEKMQ (reference sequence).

This chain uses TRBV11-3 with TRBJ2-1; 12 bases line up with TRBD1. This CDR3 contains 16 residues. V gave up 5 bases and J gave up 9 bases; unmatched junction bases: 11. Germline-derived CDR1 and CDR2 are SGHNT and YENEEA. CDR3: CASSAPGQGALSEQFF. For the CDR3, the DNA is TGTGCCAGCAGCGCCCCGGGACAGGGGGCTTTGAGTGAGCAGTTCTTC. The full variable domain, completed using reference TRBV11-3 and TRBJ2-1, is EAGVVQSPRYKIIEKKQPVAFWCNPISGHNTLYWYLQNLGQGPELLIRYENEEAVDDSQLPKDRFSAERLKGVDSTLKIQPAELGDSAVYLCASSAPGQGALSEQFFGPGTRLTVL.

The rearrangement joins TRBV11-2 to TRBJ2-7; no clear D. V was clipped by 3 bases and J by 0 bases, with 12 bases between them. In germline, CDR1 is SGHAT, CDR2 FQNNGV. This CDR3 has 15 amino acids. The DNA of the CDR3 is TGTGCCAGCAGCTTGGCGACTCAGAGCTCCTACGAGCAGTACTTC. Protein product: CASSLATQSSYEQYF. Complete variable domain (other parts from reference TRBV11-2 and TRBJ2-7): EAGVAQSPRYKIIEKRQSVAFWCNPISGHATLYWYQQILGQGPKLLIQFQNNGVVDDSQLPKDRFSAERLKGVDSTLKIQPAKLEDSAVYLCASSLATQSSYEQYFGPGTRLTVT.

This clone was detected only a few times. V usage is TRBV4-2 and J usage is TRBJ2-7, with 9 bases fitting TRBD1. The junction had 2 bases not matched to a gene; V was cut back by 4 bases and J by 1 base. CDR3 length equals 14 residues. CDR1 is LGHNA, CDR2 YNFKEQ, per germline. The CDR3 coding sequence is TGTGCCAGCAGCCCGGGACAGGGATCCTACGAGCAGTACTTC. This translates into CASSPGQGSYEQYF.

The V gene is TRBV6-1, the J gene TRBJ2-1, with D perhaps matching TRBD1 or TRBD2 (5 bases each). Between the trimmed V and J ends, which lost 6 bases and 8 bases, there was a span of 14 bases. CDR1 and CDR2 from the germline V gene are MNHNS and SASEGT. This CDR3 has 13 amino acids. DNA for the CDR3: TGTGCCAGCAGGGGGACGGGGCGGCATGAGCAGTTCTTC. Amino acid sequence: CASRGTGRHEQFF.

The V gene is TRBV11-2, the J gene TRBJ2-2; tentative D call: TRBD2 (5 bases). This CDR3 contains 16 residues. The V and J ends lost 5 bases and 4 bases respectively, with 17 bases between them. The V gene's germline CDR1 is SGHAT and CDR2 FQNNGV. The CDR3 nucleotides are TGTGCCAGCAGCCACTCGGGATCCCTCATCACCGGGGAGCTGTTTTTT. It is translated as CASSHSGSLITGELFF.

This chain joins TRBV9 and TRBJ2-3; 8 bases align to TRBD2. J lost 1 base, V lost 0 bases, and 7 bases had no gene match. The CDR3 has 17 amino acids. CDR1 SGDLS and CDR2 YYNGEE come from the germline V gene. CDR3 DNA: TGTGCCAGCAGCGTAGAAGTTAGCGGGATGGGCACAGATACGCAGTATTTT. Translated: CASSVEVSGMGTDTQYF.

The chain couples TRBV5-5 to TRBJ2-7; TRBD1 matches at 7 bases. Germline assignment: CDR1 SGHKS and CDR2 YYEKEE (reference sequence). The CDR3 contains 13 residues. V was pared by 0 bases and J by 4 bases, with 1 base of the junction left unmatched. The CDR3 here is CASSLGGQYEQYF. CDR3 in DNA: TGTGCCAGCAGCTTGGGGGGACAGTACGAGCAGTACTTC.

The chain combines TRBV6-6 with TRBJ2-7; D remains unclear. V was trimmed by 0 bases and J by 5 bases, leaving 14 bases between them. CDR3 length: 15 residues. Germline V gene lookup returns CDR1 MNHNY and CDR2 SVGAGI (reference sequence). CDR3 DNA: TGTGCCAGCAGTTACTCCATGAGGACCAAAAACGAGCAGTACTTC. It translates to CASSYSMRTKNEQYF.

This clone was seen more than once but under ten times. The chain couples TRBV28 to TRBJ1-2; D possibly corresponds to TRBD1 (5 bases). The V end lost 7 bases, the J end lost 5 bases, and 20 bases lay between the germline ends. Germline CDR1 reads MDHEN; CDR2 reads SYDVKM. This CDR3 comprises 15 residues. The CDR3 spells CASNTFRPGSYGYTF. CDR3 nucleotides: TGTGCCAGCAATACGTTTCGGCCAGGGAGTTATGGCTACACCTTC.

In its sample, this clone was seen a few times. In DNA, the CDR3 is TGTGCCAGCAGCCCAGGACTAGCGGGACCCCAGAACACCGGGGAGCTGTTTTTT. This encodes CASSPGLAGPQNTGELFF. The chain is built from TRBV11-2 and TRBJ2-2, with 12 bases lining up with TRBD2. V gave up 5 bases and J gave up 1 base; unmatched junction bases: 8. The CDR3 runs to 18 residues. Germline V lookup: CDR1 SGHAT, CDR2 FQNNGV.

The chain employs TRBV9 and TRBJ2-2; a weak D match, TRBD2 (5 bases). V lost 2 bases and J 4 bases, leaving 9 bases between the germline ends. Germline assignment: CDR1 SGDLS and CDR2 YYNGEE. The CDR3 sequence is 14 residues long. This chain's CDR3 is CASSVTSPTGELFF. As DNA, the CDR3 is TGTGCCAGCAGCGTTACTAGTCCCACCGGGGAGCTGTTTTTT. The complete variable domain, with remaining parts taken from reference TRBV9 and TRBJ2-2, reads DSGVTQTPKHLITATGQRVTLRCSPRSGDLSVYWYQQSLDQGLQFLIQYYNGEERAKGNILERFSAQQFPDLHSELNLSSLELGDSALYFCASSVTSPTGELFFGEGSRLTVL.

This clone has only one observation. The chain has TRBV11-1 and TRBJ2-1; TRBD2 agrees at 7 bases. V shed 0 bases, J shed 7 bases, and the junction held 3 bases outside the gene matches. The CDR3 totals 14 residues. Germline loops: CDR1 SGHAT, CDR2 FQDESV (reference sequence). CDR3 bases: TGTGCCAGCAGCTTAGCGGGAGGGCCTAATGAGCAGTTCTTC. The encoded protein is CASSLAGGPNEQFF. Together with reference TRBV11-1 and TRBJ2-1, the CDR3 gives the full variable domain: EAEVAQSPRYKITEKSQAVAFWCDPISGHATLYWYRQILGQGPELLVQFQDESVVDDSQLPKDRFSAERLKGVDSTLKIQPAELGDSAMYLCASSLAGGPNEQFFGPGTRLTVL.